This T cell receptor beta chain is drawn from a study of low-dose radiotherapy and immunotherapy resistance in tumors. Whole-study context: The study delivered 0.5 Gy per fraction every 2 weeks to Cohort 1, totaling 6.5 Gy.

The germline CDR1 and CDR2 sequences are SGDLS and YYNGEE. The CDR3 contains 14 residues. V was pared by 3 bases and J by 4 bases, with 11 bases between. First-strand cDNA used TRAV- and TRBV-specific primers, covering alpha and beta chains. The TCRs were subjected to amplification over 20 PCR cycles employing a constant-region primer in conjunction with a V-primer adapter. TCRdb fed the reads into MiXCR, producing one record per CDR3 protein. This table holds several thousand distinct CDR3 sequences, roughly three quarters found once. This clonotype has more than one count but fewer than ten. Every donor's regimen consisted of nivolumab, ipilimumab, aspirin, low-dose cyclophosphamide and low-dose radiotherapy. Eligible patients bore advanced solid tumors devoid of tumor-infiltrating lymphocytes.

The origin of this receptor is a human donor with advanced metastatic prostate, ovarian, gallbladder or colorectal cancer (not recorded which). This table probably holds off-target reads from a library built for another chain. The chain employs TRBV9 and TRBJ1-5; D is undetermined. CDR3: CASSANPGNQPQHF. DNA for the CDR3: TGTGCCAGCAGCGCGAATCCCGGGAATCAGCCCCAGCATTTT. The variable domain in full, with the rest retrieved from reference TRBV9 and TRBJ1-5, is DSGVTQTPKHLITATGQRVTLRCSPRSGDLSVYWYQQSLDQGLQFLIQYYNGEERAKGNILERFSAQQFPDLHSELNLSSLELGDSALYFCASSANPGNQPQHFGDGTRLSIL.